Listed below are T cell receptor beta chains from one sample, sequenced in a study of identical twins. Via MiXCR, TCRdb re-called the 5' RACE reads, giving one row per CDR3 protein. The table lists some 790,000 distinct CDR3 sequences, 18% of them singletons. The data also belong to a second study, concerning T cells expressing NK-cell markers.

Material for sequencing was PBMCs. Receptors originate from a woman aged 18 to 35 in good health. Each CDR3 is given with its conserved first and last residue. A D gene is named only where the DNA matches it firmly. Not every row has a clone size; where given, it reads once, few, many or a size class.

J gene,V gene,D gene,clone size,CDR3 protein,CDR3 DNA
TRBJ2-7,TRBV3-1,-,-,CASSPRWTPEQYF,TGTGCCAGCAGCCCCCGATGGACCCCGGAGCAGTACTTC
TRBJ2-5,TRBV9,TRBD2,-,CASSVTSGGGLETQYF,TGTGCCAGCAGCGTAACTAGCGGGGGGGGCTTGGAGACCCAGTACTTC
TRBJ2-1,TRBV18,TRBD2,few,CASSPRLAGLGYNEQFF,TGTGCCAGCTCACCGAGACTAGCGGGCCTGGGGTACAATGAGCAGTTCTTC
TRBJ1-3,TRBV19,-,-,CAGGGRSGNTIYF,TGTGCCGGGGGTGGTCGCTCTGGAAACACCATATATTTT
TRBJ2-6,TRBV21-1,-,-,CASGRAGPYSGANVLTF,TGTGCCAGCGGGAGGGCAGGGCCTTACTCTGGGGCCAACGTCCTGACTTTC
TRBJ1-1,TRBV29-1,-,few,CSVGAVNTEAFF,TGCAGCGTGGGGGCAGTGAACACTGAAGCTTTCTTT
TRBJ2-7,TRBV5-6,-,once,CASSPGLLWEQYF,TGTGCCAGCAGCCCGGGGCTCCTCTGGGAGCAGTACTTC
TRBJ2-7,TRBV20-1,-,-,CSALRGRYEQYF,TGCAGTGCCCTACGGGGCAGGTACGAGCAGTACTTC
TRBJ2-1,TRBV6-6,-,-,CASSKLNNEQFF,TGTGCCAGCAGTAAACTCAACAATGAGCAGTTCTTC
TRBJ2-1,TRBV5-4,-,few,CASSLYGALSNEQFF,TGTGCCAGCAGCTTATATGGGGCCCTATCCAATGAGCAGTTCTTC
TRBJ1-6,TRBV20-1,-,many,CSAPLSQDRIMSPLHF,TGCAGTGCTCCCCTCTCTCAGGACCGCATCATGTCACCCCTCCACTTT
TRBJ2-5,TRBV5-8,-,-,CASTLPQYF,TGTGCCAGCACCCTTCCCCAGTACTTC
TRBJ2-1,TRBV5-1,-,-,CASSLRRVSTGNEQFF,TGCGCCAGCAGCTTGAGGCGAGTCAGTACAGGGAATGAGCAGTTCTTC
TRBJ2-1,TRBV11-2,-,-,CASSSVNGQFF,TGTGCCAGCAGTTCAGTAAACGGGCAGTTCTTC
TRBJ2-2,TRBV6-5,-,-,CASRYQFTGELFF,TGTGCCAGCAGATATCAGTTCACCGGGGAGCTGTTTTTT
TRBJ2-7,TRBV6-1,TRBD1,few,CASSTQGARTYEQYF,TGTGCCAGCAGCACCCAGGGGGCACGGACCTACGAGCAGTACTTC
TRBJ1-1,TRBV29-1,-,-,CSGTLVGQRAFF,TGCAGCGGTACCTTGGTTGGGCAAAGAGCTTTCTTT
TRBJ2-1,TRBV7-9,-,few,CASSFYPTGGTFGEQFF,TGTGCCAGCAGCTTTTACCCGACTGGGGGGACGTTCGGCGAGCAGTTCTTC
TRBJ2-7,TRBV14,-,few,CASSRSAGTFSYEQYF,TGTGCCAGCAGCCGATCTGCCGGGACCTTCTCCTACGAGCAGTACTTC
TRBJ2-5,TRBV7-9,-,-,CASSLVWLETQYF,TGTGCCAGCAGCTTAGTCTGGTTGGAGACCCAGTACTTC
TRBJ1-2,TRBV6-1,-,-,CASSPAGSYGYTF,TGTGCCAGCAGCCCCGCGGGGTCGTATGGCTACACCTTC
TRBJ1-3,TRBV27,-,few,CASSFGPAGNTIYF,TGTGCCAGCAGTTTTGGTCCCGCTGGAAACACCATATATTTT
TRBJ2-1,TRBV20-1,-,few,CSARVPNDNEQFF,TGCAGTGCTAGAGTCCCGAATGACAATGAGCAGTTCTTC
TRBJ1-2,TRBV12-3/TRBV12-4,-,many,CASSLQPNYGYTF,TGTGCCAGCAGTCTACAGCCAAACTATGGCTACACCTTC